This T cell receptor (beta chain) appears in the sequencing data of a study of blood T cells in healthy people across ages. In its sample, this clonotype was seen a few times. Its antigen is not identified. For the second PCR, which ran for about 6 to 11 cycles, a sample-barcoded 5' primer and a J-beta primer mix were used. TCRdb used MiXCR to reprocess the 5' RACE reads, holding one entry per CDR3 protein. The sample has over 950,000 distinct CDR3 sequences; roughly half are singletons. The ends lost 0 bases at V and 6 bases at J; junction bases unmatched: 7. Germline lookup yields CDR1 MGHRA and CDR2 YSYEKL. The CDR3 covers 15 residues. Findings and caveats of the study: Since the PBMCs were unsorted, naive and antigen-experienced cells could not be conclusively compared. Diversity was higher, and naive CD4+ cells more numerous, in long-lived donors than in aged donors. Researchers report that TCR beta diversity correlated strongly with naive T cell percentage. Getting older went along with TCR beta diversity per million T cells dropping roughly linearly.

Sequenced sample: blood. The chain joins TRBV4-1 to TRBJ2-5, with 7 bases fitting TRBD2. The clonotype was recovered from a woman aged 60 to 75 in good health. The CDR3 DNA reads TGCGCCAGCAGCCAAGATAAGCAGGGAGGGCAGACCCAGTACTTC. Protein: CASSQDKQGGQTQYF.